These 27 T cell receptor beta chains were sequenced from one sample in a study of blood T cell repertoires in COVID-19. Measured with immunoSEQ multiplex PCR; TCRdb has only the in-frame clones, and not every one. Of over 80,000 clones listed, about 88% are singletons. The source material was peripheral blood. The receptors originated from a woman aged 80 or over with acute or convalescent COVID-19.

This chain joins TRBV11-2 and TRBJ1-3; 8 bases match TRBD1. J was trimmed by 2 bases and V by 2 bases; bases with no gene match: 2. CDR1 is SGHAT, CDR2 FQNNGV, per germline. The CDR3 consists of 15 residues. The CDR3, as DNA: TGTGCCAGCAGCTTATCGGACAGGGCTGGAAACACCATATATTTT. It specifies CASSLSDRAGNTIYF. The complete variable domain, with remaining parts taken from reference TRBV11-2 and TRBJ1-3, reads EAGVAQSPRYKIIEKRQSVAFWCNPISGHATLYWYQQILGQGPKLLIQFQNNGVVDDSQLPKDRFSAERLKGVDSTLKIQPAKLEDSAVYLCASSLSDRAGNTIYFGEGSWLTVV.

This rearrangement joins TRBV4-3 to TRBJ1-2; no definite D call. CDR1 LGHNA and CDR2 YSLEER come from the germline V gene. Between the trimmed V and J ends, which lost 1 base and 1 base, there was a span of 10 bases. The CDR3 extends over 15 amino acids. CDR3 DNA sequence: TGCGCCAGCAGCCAAGGCCCCACGGGTAACTATGGCTACACCTTC. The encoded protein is CASSQGPTGNYGYTF.

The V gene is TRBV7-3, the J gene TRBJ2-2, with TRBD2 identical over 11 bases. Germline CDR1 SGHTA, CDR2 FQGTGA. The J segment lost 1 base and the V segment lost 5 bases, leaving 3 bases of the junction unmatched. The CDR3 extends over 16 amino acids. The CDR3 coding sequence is TGTGCCAGCAGCGCGCTAGCGGGAGGGAACACCGGGGAGCTGTTTTTT. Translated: CASSALAGGNTGELFF.

This chain's CDR3 is CASEDRETSFSYNEQFF. CDR3 nucleotides: TGTGCCAGCGAAGACAGGGAAACATCGTTTTCCTACAATGAGCAGTTCTTC. This sequence joins TRBV28 and TRBJ2-1; the match to TRBD1 covers 7 bases. The CDR3 covers 17 residues. V was clipped by 8 bases and J by 1 base; unmatched bases: 14. CDR1 is MDHEN, CDR2 SYDVKM, per germline.

The CDR3 is CASSPGLFTDTQYF. As DNA, the CDR3 is TGTGCCAGCAGCCCAGGACTCTTCACAGATACGCAGTATTTT. The chain carries TRBV11-3 and TRBJ2-3; tentative D call: TRBD2 (5 bases). The CDR3 contains 14 residues. CDR1 and CDR2 from the germline V gene are SGHNT and YENEEA. V lost 5 bases and J 2 bases, leaving 11 bases between the germline ends. Complete variable domain (other parts from reference TRBV11-3 and TRBJ2-3): EAGVVQSPRYKIIEKKQPVAFWCNPISGHNTLYWYLQNLGQGPELLIRYENEEAVDDSQLPKDRFSAERLKGVDSTLKIQPAELGDSAVYLCASSPGLFTDTQYFGPGTRLTVL.

CDR3: CSVILAGGPTDTQYF. In nucleotides, the CDR3 is TGCAGCGTTATACTAGCGGGAGGGCCGACAGATACGCAGTATTTT. The chain joins TRBV29-1 to TRBJ2-3, with TRBD2 identical over 13 bases. The CDR3 is made up of 15 amino acids. The germline V gene has CDR1 SQVTM and CDR2 ANQGSEA. The junction had 5 bases not matched to a gene; V was cut back by 5 bases and J by 3 bases.

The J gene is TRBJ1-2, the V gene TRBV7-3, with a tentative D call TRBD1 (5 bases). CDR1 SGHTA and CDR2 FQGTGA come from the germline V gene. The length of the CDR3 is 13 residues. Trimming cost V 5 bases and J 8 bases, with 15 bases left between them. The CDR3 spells CASSPDRRNGYTF. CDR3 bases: TGTGCCAGCAGCCCCGACAGAAGGAACGGCTACACCTTC.

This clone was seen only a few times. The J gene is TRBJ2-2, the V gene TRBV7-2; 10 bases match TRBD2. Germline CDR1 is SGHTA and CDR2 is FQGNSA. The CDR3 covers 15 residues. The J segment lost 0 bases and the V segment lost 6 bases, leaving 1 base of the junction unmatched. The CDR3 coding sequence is TGTGCCAGCAGAAGCGGGGGGGCGAACACCGGGGAGCTGTTTTTT. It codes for CASRSGGANTGELFF.

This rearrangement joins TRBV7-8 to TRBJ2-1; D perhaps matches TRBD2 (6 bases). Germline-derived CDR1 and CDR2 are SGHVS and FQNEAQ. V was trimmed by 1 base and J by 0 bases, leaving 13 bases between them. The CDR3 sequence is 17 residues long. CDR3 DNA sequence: TGTGCCAGCAGCTTAGAAGGGGTGCGGGGCTCCTACAATGAGCAGTTCTTC. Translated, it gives CASSLEGVRGSYNEQFF.

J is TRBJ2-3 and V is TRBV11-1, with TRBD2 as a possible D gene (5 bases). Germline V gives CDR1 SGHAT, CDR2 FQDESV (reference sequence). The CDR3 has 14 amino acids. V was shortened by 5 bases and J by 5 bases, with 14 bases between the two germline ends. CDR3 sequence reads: CASSPPGSVDTQYF. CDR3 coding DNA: TGTGCCAGCAGCCCTCCGGGATCCGTAGATACGCAGTATTTT.

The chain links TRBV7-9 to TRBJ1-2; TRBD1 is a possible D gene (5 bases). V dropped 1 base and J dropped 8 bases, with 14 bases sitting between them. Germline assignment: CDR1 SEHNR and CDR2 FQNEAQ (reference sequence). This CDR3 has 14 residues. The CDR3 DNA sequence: TGTGCCAGCAGCTTAGGGGGCAGCGCAGTAGGCTACACCTTC. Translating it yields CASSLGGSAVGYTF. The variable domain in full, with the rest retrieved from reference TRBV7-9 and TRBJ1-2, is DTGVSQNPRHKITKRGQNVTFRCDPISEHNRLYWYRQTLGQGPEFLTYFQNEAQLEKSRLLSDRFSAERPKGSFSTLEIQRTEQGDSAMYLCASSLGGSAVGYTFGSGTRLTVV.

CDR3 in DNA: TGTGCCAGCAGCTTATACCCGGTCACCGGGGAGCTGTTTTTT. Translating gives CASSLYPVTGELFF. V is TRBV7-2 and J is TRBJ2-2; no reliable D call. V lost 2 bases and J 4 bases, leaving 8 bases between the germline ends. The length of the CDR3 is 14 residues. Germline assignment: CDR1 SGHTA and CDR2 FQGNSA.

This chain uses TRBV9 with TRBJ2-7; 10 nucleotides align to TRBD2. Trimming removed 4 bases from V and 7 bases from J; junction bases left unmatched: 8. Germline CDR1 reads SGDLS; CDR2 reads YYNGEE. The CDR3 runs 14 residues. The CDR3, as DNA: TGTGCCAGCAGCCCCCCGGGACTAGCGAGTGAGCAGTACTTC. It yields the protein CASSPPGLASEQYF.

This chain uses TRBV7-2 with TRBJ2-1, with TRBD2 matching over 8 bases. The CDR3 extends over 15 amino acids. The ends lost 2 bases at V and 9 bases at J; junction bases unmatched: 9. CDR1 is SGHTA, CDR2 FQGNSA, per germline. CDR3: CASSLRFSGEIEQFF. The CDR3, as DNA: TGTGCCAGCAGCTTAAGGTTTAGCGGGGAAATTGAGCAGTTCTTC.

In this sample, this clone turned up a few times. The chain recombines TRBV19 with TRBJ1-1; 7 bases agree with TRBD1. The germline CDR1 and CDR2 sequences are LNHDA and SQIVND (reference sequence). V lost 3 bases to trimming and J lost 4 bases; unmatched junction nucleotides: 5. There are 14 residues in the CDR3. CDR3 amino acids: CASSIRQGTTEAFF. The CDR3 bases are TGTGCCAGTAGTATCCGACAGGGTACCACTGAAGCTTTCTTT.

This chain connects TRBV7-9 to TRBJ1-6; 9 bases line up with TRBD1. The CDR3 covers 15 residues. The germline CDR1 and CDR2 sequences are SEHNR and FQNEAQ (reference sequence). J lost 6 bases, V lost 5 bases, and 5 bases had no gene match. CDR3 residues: CASSPEGQGNSPLHF. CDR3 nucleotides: TGTGCCAGCAGCCCGGAGGGACAGGGTAATTCACCCCTCCACTTT.

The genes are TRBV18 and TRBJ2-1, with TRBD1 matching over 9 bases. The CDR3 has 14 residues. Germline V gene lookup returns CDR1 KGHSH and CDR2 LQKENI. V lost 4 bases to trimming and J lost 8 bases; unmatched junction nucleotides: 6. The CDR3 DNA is TGTGCCAGCTCACTTGGACAGGGGAGGGATGAGCAGTTCTTC. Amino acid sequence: CASSLGQGRDEQFF.

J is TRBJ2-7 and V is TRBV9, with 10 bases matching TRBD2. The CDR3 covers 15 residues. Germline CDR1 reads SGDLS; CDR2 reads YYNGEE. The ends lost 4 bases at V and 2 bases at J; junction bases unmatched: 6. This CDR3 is CASSYGLAEPYEQYF. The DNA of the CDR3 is TGTGCCAGCAGCTACGGACTAGCGGAACCCTACGAGCAGTACTTC.

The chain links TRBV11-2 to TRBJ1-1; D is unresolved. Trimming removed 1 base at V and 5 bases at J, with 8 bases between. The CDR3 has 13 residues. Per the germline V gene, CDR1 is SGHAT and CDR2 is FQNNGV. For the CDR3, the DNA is TGTGCCAGCAGCTTAGGATTGGCTACTGAAGCTTTCTTT. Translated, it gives CASSLGLATEAFF.

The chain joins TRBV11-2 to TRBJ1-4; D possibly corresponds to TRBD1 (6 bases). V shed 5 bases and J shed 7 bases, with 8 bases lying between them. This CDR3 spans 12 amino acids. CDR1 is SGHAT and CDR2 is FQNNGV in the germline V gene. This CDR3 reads CASSLQGEKLFF. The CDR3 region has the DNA TGTGCCAGCAGCCTACAGGGTGAAAAACTGTTTTTT. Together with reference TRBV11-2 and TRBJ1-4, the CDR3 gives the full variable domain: EAGVAQSPRYKIIEKRQSVAFWCNPISGHATLYWYQQILGQGPKLLIQFQNNGVVDDSQLPKDRFSAERLKGVDSTLKIQPAKLEDSAVYLCASSLQGEKLFFGSGTQLSVL.

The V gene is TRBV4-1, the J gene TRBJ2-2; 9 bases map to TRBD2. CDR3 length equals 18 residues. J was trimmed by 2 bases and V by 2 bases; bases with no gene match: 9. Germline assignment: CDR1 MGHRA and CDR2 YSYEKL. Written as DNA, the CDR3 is TGCGCCAGCAGCCAACCCTTAGCGGGAGCCATCAACACCGGGGAGCTGTTTTTT. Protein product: CASSQPLAGAINTGELFF.

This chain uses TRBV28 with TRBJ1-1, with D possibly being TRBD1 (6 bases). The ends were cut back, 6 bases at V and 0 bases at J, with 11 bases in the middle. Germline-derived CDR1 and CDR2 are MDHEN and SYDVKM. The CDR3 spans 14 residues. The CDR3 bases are TGTGCCAGCAGAGCTGGGACATTGAACACTGAAGCTTTCTTT. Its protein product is CASRAGTLNTEAFF.

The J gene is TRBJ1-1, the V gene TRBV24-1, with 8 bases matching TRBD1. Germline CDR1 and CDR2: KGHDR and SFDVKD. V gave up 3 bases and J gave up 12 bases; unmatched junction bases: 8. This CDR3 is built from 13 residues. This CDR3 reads CATSDSFSGGTFF. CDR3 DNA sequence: TGTGCCACCAGTGATAGTTTCTCAGGGGGCACTTTCTTT.

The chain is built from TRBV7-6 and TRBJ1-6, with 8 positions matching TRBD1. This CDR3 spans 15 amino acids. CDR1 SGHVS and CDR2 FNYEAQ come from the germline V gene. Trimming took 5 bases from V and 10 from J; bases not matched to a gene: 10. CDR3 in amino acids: CASSPTGTGFSPLHF. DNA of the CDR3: TGTGCCAGCAGCCCAACCGGGACAGGATTCTCACCCCTCCACTTT. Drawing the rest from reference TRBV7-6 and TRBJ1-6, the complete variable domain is GAGVSQSPRYKVTKRGQDVALRCDPISGHVSLYWYRQALGQGPEFLTYFNYEAQQDKSGLPNDRFSAERPEGSISTLTIQRTEQRDSAMYRCASSPTGTGFSPLHFGNGTRLTVT.

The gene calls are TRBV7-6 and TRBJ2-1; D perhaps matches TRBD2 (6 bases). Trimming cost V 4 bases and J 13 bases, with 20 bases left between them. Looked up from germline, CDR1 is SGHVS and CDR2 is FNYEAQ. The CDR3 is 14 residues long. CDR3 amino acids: CASSSQGGGVRQFF. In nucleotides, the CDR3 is TGTGCCAGCAGCTCCCAGGGCGGCGGGGTGCGTCAGTTCTTC.

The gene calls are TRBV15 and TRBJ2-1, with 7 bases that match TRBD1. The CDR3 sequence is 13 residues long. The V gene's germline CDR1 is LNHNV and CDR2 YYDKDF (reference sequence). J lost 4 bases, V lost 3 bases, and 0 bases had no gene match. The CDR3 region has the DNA TGTGCCACCAGCAGGGACAGGTACAATGAGCAGTTCTTC. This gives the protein CATSRDRYNEQFF.

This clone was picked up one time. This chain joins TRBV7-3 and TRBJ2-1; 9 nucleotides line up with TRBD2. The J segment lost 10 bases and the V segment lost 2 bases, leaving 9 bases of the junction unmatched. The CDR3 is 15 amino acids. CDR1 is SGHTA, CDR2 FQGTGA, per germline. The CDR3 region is CASSLGAGGPQEQFF. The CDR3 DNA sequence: TGTGCCAGCAGCTTAGGTGCGGGAGGGCCGCAAGAGCAGTTCTTC.